The next 11 T cell receptor beta chains were all read from a single sample in a study of blood T cell repertoires in COVID-19. Only in-frame clones appear in the TCRdb table, and some are missing; sequencing was by immunoSEQ multiplex PCR. The profile shows approximately 300,000 clones, around four fifths of them singletons. The sample consisted of peripheral blood. These TCRs come from a woman aged 50 to 60 with acute or convalescent COVID-19.

V and J are TRBV24-1 and TRBJ2-1; 13 bases are shared with TRBD2. V was pared by 4 bases and J by 0 bases, with 5 bases of the junction left unmatched. CDR1 KGHDR and CDR2 SFDVKD come from the germline V gene. This CDR3 comprises 18 residues. The CDR3: CATSDGTSGKYSYNEQFF. In nucleotides, the CDR3 is TGTGCCACCAGTGACGGGACTAGCGGGAAGTACTCCTACAATGAGCAGTTCTTC.

The J gene is TRBJ2-3, the V gene TRBV5-1; 10 bases align to TRBD2. The germline gives CDR1 SGHRS, CDR2 YFSETQ. CDR3 size: 19 residues. V gave up 0 bases and J gave up 5 bases; unmatched junction bases: 15. The CDR3 DNA reads as TGCGCCAGCAGCTTGGCCTTAGCGGGAGGAACCCTTCGACGAGATACGCAGTATTTT. This translates into CASSLALAGGTLRRDTQYF.

The CDR3 region is CSVSPGGNYGYTF. CDR3 sequence (DNA): TGCAGCGTTTCCCCCGGGGGTAACTATGGCTACACCTTC. V and J are TRBV29-1 and TRBJ1-2; a weak D match, TRBD1 (5 bases). The V end lost 5 bases, the J end lost 1 base, and 11 bases lay between the germline ends. This CDR3 comprises 13 residues. Per the germline V gene, CDR1 is SQVTM and CDR2 is ANQGSEA.

The V gene is TRBV5-4, the J gene TRBJ1-2; D remains ambiguous. Deletions cut 4 bases from V and 1 base from J, with 5 bases between. The length of the CDR3 is 12 residues. CDR1 and CDR2 from the germline V gene are SGHNT and YYREEE (reference sequence). CDR3 sequence (DNA): TGTGCCAGCAGCACAGATAACTATGGCTACACCTTC. Translating it yields CASSTDNYGYTF.

The chain combines TRBV7-3 with TRBJ2-3, with a tentative D call TRBD2 (5 bases). Trimming took 8 bases from V and 4 from J, leaving 13 bases between them. The CDR3 extends over 13 amino acids. CDR1 and CDR2 from the germline V gene are SGHTA and FQGTGA. The chain's CDR3 is CASSPGNADTQYF. The CDR3 nucleotides read TGTGCCAGCTCTCCGGGAAACGCAGATACGCAGTATTTT.

The chain is built from TRBV5-1 and TRBJ2-3; 10 nucleotides match TRBD1. This CDR3 has 15 residues. The V and J ends lost 4 bases and 6 bases, in that order; junction bases with no gene match: 8. Germline loops: CDR1 SGHRS, CDR2 YFSETQ. The CDR3 loop is CASSPADRGLDTQYF. Written as DNA, the CDR3 is TGCGCCAGCAGCCCGGCCGACAGGGGGCTGGATACGCAGTATTTT.

V usage is TRBV5-1 and J usage is TRBJ2-5; D unresolved. Trimming cost V 4 bases and J 4 bases, with 17 bases left between them. This CDR3 is built from 15 residues. Looked up from germline, CDR1 is SGHRS and CDR2 is YFSETQ. In DNA form, the CDR3 reads TGCGCCAGCAGCCCCTTGACCGAAGGAGCAGAGACCCAGTACTTC. It yields the protein CASSPLTEGAETQYF.

This chain uses TRBV3-1 (or the pseudogene TRBV3-2) with TRBJ1-2, with D unclear. The V gene's germline CDR1 is LGHDT and CDR2 YNNKEL (reference sequence). V was clipped by 0 bases and J by 0 bases, with 5 bases between them. The CDR3 spans 14 residues. The CDR3 loop reads CASSQDRSNYGYTF. The CDR3 region has the DNA TGTGCCAGCAGCCAAGATCGGTCTAACTATGGCTACACCTTC.

V and J are TRBV15 and TRBJ2-1; 7 bases align to TRBD2. This CDR3 comprises 17 residues. Germline V gene data show CDR1 as LNHNV and CDR2 as YYDKDF (reference sequence). V lost 1 base to trimming and J lost 3 bases; unmatched junction nucleotides: 9. The CDR3 region is CATSRGSGGRVYNEQFF. Here the CDR3 DNA reads TGTGCCACCAGCAGAGGATCTGGAGGGAGGGTCTACAATGAGCAGTTCTTC.

V is TRBV24-1 and J is TRBJ2-3; tentatively, D is TRBD2 (5 bases). Trimming cost V 5 bases and J 4 bases, with 15 bases left between them. There are 15 residues in the CDR3. The V gene's germline CDR1 is KGHDR and CDR2 SFDVKD. This CDR3 is CATSAAGLTSDTQYF. The CDR3 coding sequence is TGTGCCACCAGTGCAGCCGGACTCACTTCAGATACGCAGTATTTT.

This chain connects TRBV5-4 to TRBJ2-5; the match to TRBD2 covers 8 bases. The CDR3 runs to 16 residues. The V segment lost 1 base and the J segment 5 bases; nucleotides outside the gene matches: 10. Germline V gene sequence: CDR1 SGHNT, CDR2 YYREEE (reference sequence). The CDR3 loop reads CASSLTSGSTRETQYF. The CDR3 DNA reads as TGTGCCAGCAGCTTGACTAGCGGCTCCACCCGGGAGACCCAGTACTTC.